The present T cell receptor (beta chain) was sequenced within a study of beta chain features in type 1 diabetes. Germline V lookup: CDR1 SGHRS, CDR2 YFSETQ. Trimming left V 0 bases short and J 8 bases short, with 8 bases between. The CDR3 sequence is 13 residues long. Expressed TCRB transcripts were sequenced after all isolated RNA was converted to cDNA. TCRdb keeps only in-frame clones here, not all; method: immunoSEQ multiplex PCR. This table has roughly 300,000 clones, 14% appearing once. The chain uses TRBV5-1 and TRBJ1-4; unclear D gene. The sequencing input was central memory CD4+ T cells from blood. The clonotype comes from a man aged 30 to 45 in good health. In DNA form, the CDR3 reads TGCGCCAGCAGCTTGGGGACCGGGGAAAAACTGTTTTTT. Encoded protein: CASSLGTGEKLFF.